This T cell receptor beta chain appears in the sequencing data of a study of blood T cell repertoires in COVID-19. Whole-study context: The cDNA or gDNA used as material had been derived from T cells, B-cell-depleted T cells, or PBMCs.

The CDR3 has 18 residues. Looked up from germline, CDR1 is LNHDA and CDR2 is SQIVND (reference sequence). The J segment lost 1 base and the V segment lost 6 bases, leaving 11 bases of the junction unmatched. This clone appeared a single time. Per the authors' pipeline: It was from reference gene primer amplification that nucleated cell counts were estimated. The assay was immunoSEQ multiplex PCR, and TCRdb's table has in-frame clones only and misses some. The DNA was the basis for D and trimming; V, J and clone size are from that table. The sample has more than 300,000 clones, roughly 90% seen once. This clonotype originated in a man younger than 35 who had recovered from COVID-19. The chain employs TRBV19 and TRBJ2-7, with 14 bases identical to TRBD2. Sequencing used peripheral blood. The CDR3 protein is CASSGLAGGGPGSYEQYF. Here the CDR3 DNA reads TGTGCCAGTAGCGGACTAGCGGGAGGAGGTCCAGGATCCTACGAGCAGTACTTC.